This section outlines one T cell receptor (beta chain) sequence together with its context. Sequencing was performed with immunoSEQ multiplex PCR; in TCRdb, only in-frame clones are kept and a portion is missing. The sample includes around 39,000 clones, 80% to 95% of them seen just once. This record belongs to a study of T cell changes during pregnancy in multiple sclerosis. Trimming shortened V by 4 bases and J by 0 bases, and 11 bases separated the two germline ends. The germline V gene has CDR1 SGHVS and CDR2 FQNEAQ. The CDR3 is made up of 15 amino acids. The chain carries TRBV7-8 and TRBJ2-3, with D perhaps matching TRBD1 (5 bases). This receptor was taken from a female donor with multiple sclerosis, enrolled in a pregnancy study. Sample: PBMCs (not recorded whether the cells were cultured). CDR3 nucleotide sequence: TGTGCCAGCAGCTGGCACTGGGGCAGCACAGATACGCAGTATTTT. It codes for CASSWHWGSTDTQYF.